The 24 T cell receptor beta chains given below trace back to one sample, sequenced in a study of beta chain features in type 1 diabetes. Study-level points and caveats: Significant though moderate, a shortening of TCRB CDR3s appeared in all four CD4+ subsets of Type 1 diabetes patients.

Sequenced material consisted of expressed TCRB transcripts (all of the isolated RNA was reverse transcribed). Generated by immunoSEQ multiplex PCR, the TCRdb table keeps only in-frame clones and is missing some. The sample shows some 700,000 clones, around 15% of them seen only once. Their target antigens are unknown. Sequenced material: naive CD4+ T cells from blood. The receptors here all came from a man aged 18 to 30 with type 1 diabetes.

The rearrangement uses TRBV6-1 and TRBJ2-7, with D perhaps TRBD1 (5 bases). Germline loops: CDR1 MNHNS, CDR2 SASEGT. Trimming pared 5 bases from V and 6 bases from J, leaving 17 bases between. The CDR3 is made up of 14 amino acids. CDR3 protein: CASSTGRWVAEQYF. The CDR3 coding sequence is TGTGCCAGCAGTACAGGACGGTGGGTTGCCGAGCAGTACTTC.

Only a few counts were recorded for this clone. The chain employs TRBV14 and TRBJ2-3; D is unclear. The CDR3 contains 12 residues. Per the germline V gene, CDR1 is SGHDN and CDR2 is FVKESK. Trimming shortened V by 4 bases and J by 4 bases, and 6 bases separated the two germline ends. For the CDR3, the DNA is TGTGCCAGCAGCCTAGCTTCAGATACGCAGTATTTT. Translating gives CASSLASDTQYF.

This clone showed up just a few times. The V call is TRBV7-3, the J call TRBJ1-1; D ambiguous. The germline gives CDR1 SGHTA, CDR2 FQGTGA. This CDR3 region has 13 residues. Trimming left V 3 bases short and J 3 bases short, with 8 bases between. CDR3 sequence: CASSFGQDTEAFF. In DNA, the CDR3 is TGTGCCAGCAGCTTCGGTCAGGACACTGAAGCTTTCTTT.

The rearrangement uses TRBV6-6 and TRBJ1-1; a possible D gene is TRBD1 (5 bases). The CDR3 spans 13 residues. Trimming removed 10 bases at V and 0 bases at J, with 12 bases between. The germline V gene has CDR1 MNHNY and CDR2 SVGAGI (reference sequence). DNA of the CDR3: TGTGCCACCGGGGGAGCCATGAACACTGAAGCTTTCTTT. It is translated as CATGGAMNTEAFF.

V is TRBV6-5 and J is TRBJ2-2; D is perhaps TRBD1 (7 bases). The CDR3 runs 14 residues. Per germline, CDR1 MNHEY and CDR2 SVGAGI. Trimming took off 6 bases at V and 6 bases at J, with 14 bases between the two ends. The CDR3 DNA sequence: TGTGCCAGCAGGACGGACAGGAGGGCCGGGGAGCTGTTTTTT. It codes for CASRTDRRAGELFF.

In this sample, this clone turned up a few times. V is TRBV6-1 and J is TRBJ2-5; D may be TRBD1 or TRBD2 (6 bases each). V lost 8 bases and J 5 bases, leaving 18 bases between the germline ends. Germline V gene lookup returns CDR1 MNHNS and CDR2 SASEGT. The CDR3 consists of 14 residues. CDR3 in DNA: TGTGCCAGCTTGTACTGGGGGGCGAGGGAGACCCAGTACTTC. Amino acid sequence: CASLYWGARETQYF.

This clone was seen a handful of times. V and J are TRBV7-9 and TRBJ2-5; 10 nucleotides align to TRBD1. This CDR3 contains 14 residues. The J segment lost 7 bases and the V segment lost 10 bases, leaving 12 bases of the junction unmatched. Per the germline V gene, CDR1 is SEHNR and CDR2 is FQNEAQ (reference sequence). The CDR3 sequence is CATNTGQGEGTQYF. CDR3 DNA: TGTGCCACCAATACAGGACAGGGGGAAGGGACCCAGTACTTC.

The V gene is TRBV14, the J gene TRBJ1-1, with unresolved D. V lost 3 bases and J 1 base, leaving 3 bases between the germline ends. This CDR3 is 12 amino acids long. Germline values: CDR1 SGHDN, CDR2 FVKESK. CDR3 sequence (DNA): TGTGCCAGCAGCCATAGGAACACTGAAGCTTTCTTT. It codes for CASSHRNTEAFF. Full variable domain (missing parts from reference TRBV14 and TRBJ1-1): EAGVTQFPSHSVIEKGQTVTLRCDPISGHDNLYWYRRVMGKEIKFLLHFVKESKQDESGMPNNRFLAERTGGTYSTLKVQPAELEDSGVYFCASSHRNTEAFFGQGTRLTVV.

The V and J genes are TRBV5-1 and TRBJ1-2; D is unresolved. This CDR3 contains 12 residues. V lost 9 bases and J 4 bases, leaving 13 bases between the germline ends. Germline assignment: CDR1 SGHRS and CDR2 YFSETQ. CDR3 DNA sequence: TGCGCCACCTCTCCGGGCCGCTATGGCTACACCTTC. Its protein product is CATSPGRYGYTF.

In its sample, this clone was seen a few times. Here the CDR3 reads CASSPGQQETQYF. The CDR3 region has the DNA TGTGCCAGCTCACCGGGACAGCAAGAGACCCAGTACTTC. V gene TRBV10-3 combines with J gene TRBJ2-5, with TRBD1 matching 7 bases. V was pared by 10 bases and J by 2 bases, with 7 bases of the junction left unmatched. In germline, CDR1 is ENHRY, CDR2 SYGVKD. CDR3 length: 13 residues.

This clone has more than one count but fewer than ten. V gene TRBV6-5 combines with J gene TRBJ2-1; no clear D gene. Germline CDR1 MNHEY, CDR2 SVGAGI. V was pared by 0 bases and J by 0 bases, with 9 bases between. This CDR3 comprises 16 residues. CDR3 sequence: CASSYSVGSSYNEQFF. The CDR3 coding sequence is TGTGCCAGCAGTTACTCGGTGGGAAGCTCCTACAATGAGCAGTTCTTC.

The chain combines TRBV10-3 with TRBJ1-1; 8 bases are shared with TRBD1. The CDR3 consists of 13 residues. Germline lookup yields CDR1 ENHRY and CDR2 SYGVKD. The J segment lost 7 bases and the V segment lost 6 bases, leaving 7 bases of the junction unmatched. CDR3 coding DNA: TGTGCCATCAGAATTGACAGGGGTATTGAAGCTTTCTTT. It translates to CAIRIDRGIEAFF.

This clone has just a few counts. CDR3 coding DNA: TGCGCCAGCAGTCACCTTCGCATTCCAGGGAACTACACTGAAGCTTTCTTT. It codes for CASSHLRIPGNYTEAFF. The chain joins TRBV23-1 to TRBJ1-1; D is perhaps TRBD1 (5 bases). TRBV23-1 counts as an open reading frame of uncertain function. The CDR3 length is 17 residues. V dropped 3 bases and J dropped 3 bases, with 20 bases sitting between them.

The chain carries TRBV30 and TRBJ1-3; the D is unclear. CDR3 size: 15 residues. The V gene lost 0 bases and the J gene lost 3 bases, with 12 bases spanning the gap. Germline CDR1 reads GTSNPN; CDR2 reads SVGIG (reference sequence). CDR3 sequence (DNA): TGTGCCTGGAGTGTACGTAGATCTAATGGAAACACCATATATTTT. Encoded protein: CAWSVRRSNGNTIYF. The full variable domain, completed using reference TRBV30 and TRBJ1-3, is SQTIHQWPATLVQPVGSPLSLECTVEGTSNPNLYWYRQAAGRGLQLLFYSVGIGQISSEVPQNLSASRPQDRQFILSSKKLLLSDSGFYLCAWSVRRSNGNTIYFGEGSWLTVV.

V is TRBV19 and J is TRBJ1-6; the D is unclear. Between the trimmed V and J ends, which lost 5 bases and 8 bases, there was a span of 7 bases. This CDR3 region has 12 residues. Germline CDR1 is LNHDA and CDR2 is SQIVND (reference sequence). CDR3 amino acids: CASSPLDSPLHF. Written as DNA, the CDR3 is TGTGCCAGTAGTCCCCTGGATTCACCCCTCCACTTT.

The V gene is TRBV4-1, the J gene TRBJ2-1; D not certain. V lost 0 bases to trimming and J lost 14 bases, with 14 bases between them. Germline V gives CDR1 MGHRA, CDR2 YSYEKL. The CDR3 has 13 residues. The CDR3 protein is CASSQDYTFHEFF. DNA of the CDR3: TGCGCCAGCAGCCAAGATTATACCTTTCATGAGTTCTTC.

This clone has just a few counts. CDR3 in amino acids: CASSIVSGANTQYF. The DNA for the CDR3 is TGTGCCAGTAGTATAGTCTCCGGCGCGAATACGCAGTATTTT. The gene calls are TRBV19 and TRBJ2-3, with D hard to call. The V and J ends lost 1 base and 7 bases respectively, with 12 bases between them. In germline, CDR1 is LNHDA, CDR2 SQIVND (reference sequence). The CDR3 spans 14 residues. Filled out from reference TRBV19 and TRBJ2-3, the complete variable domain reads DGGITQSPKYLFRKEGQNVTLSCEQNLNHDAMYWYRQDPGQGLRLIYYSQIVNDFQKGDIAEGYSVSREKKESFPLTVTSAQKNPTAFYLCASSIVSGANTQYFGPGTRLTVL.

Only a few counts were recorded for this clone. The CDR3 DNA reads TGTGCCTGGAGTCTCGGGTTAGGGGAAGGCTACACCTTC. It encodes CAWSLGLGEGYTF. The J gene is TRBJ1-2, the V gene TRBV30, with a weak D call TRBD1 (5 bases). V gave up 2 bases and J gave up 8 bases, with 15 bases separating them. Germline CDR1 is GTSNPN and CDR2 is SVGIG (reference sequence). This CDR3 spans 13 amino acids.

V is TRBV27 and J is TRBJ2-7, with 12 positions matching TRBD1. With V trimmed by 1 base and J by 3 bases, 7 bases remained unmatched. There are 17 residues in the CDR3. Germline CDR1 and CDR2: MNHEY and SMNVEV (reference sequence). The DNA of the CDR3 is TGTGCCAGCAGTTTATGGGGACAGGGGGCGAGGGGCTACGAGCAGTACTTC. It codes for CASSLWGQGARGYEQYF.

This clone was counted a few times. This chain links TRBV27 with TRBJ2-6; maybe TRBD1 (6 bases). The CDR3 extends over 15 amino acids. The germline gives CDR1 MNHEY, CDR2 SMNVEV (reference sequence). Deletions cut 3 bases from V and 2 bases from J, with 8 bases between. CDR3 sequence (DNA): TGTGCCAGCAGTTTGTGGGGGCCTGGGGCCAACGTCCTGACTTTC. It yields the protein CASSLWGPGANVLTF.

The chain recombines TRBV5-4 with TRBJ1-1, with D unresolved. This CDR3 has 13 amino acids. V lost 5 bases and J lost 1, with 9 bases in between. CDR1 and CDR2 (germline): SGHNT, YYREEE (reference sequence). The CDR3 spells CASRQQPNTEAFF. The CDR3 nucleotides are TGTGCCAGCAGACAACAGCCGAACACTGAAGCTTTCTTT.

This clone was seen only a few times. V is TRBV7-9 and J is TRBJ1-1, with 7 bases lining up with TRBD1. The CDR3 sequence is 14 residues long. V was clipped by 2 bases and J by 7 bases; unmatched bases: 7. The V gene's germline CDR1 is SEHNR and CDR2 FQNEAQ (reference sequence). The CDR3 coding sequence is TGTGCCAGCAGCTTACGAGGGGGCTCTAATGAAGCTTTCTTT. Its translation is CASSLRGGSNEAFF.

The chain recombines TRBV19 with TRBJ2-5; TRBD1 might be the D (5 bases). Between the trimmed V and J ends, which lost 6 bases and 5 bases, there was a span of 7 bases. The CDR3 sequence is 11 residues long. CDR1 is LNHDA and CDR2 is SQIVND in the germline V gene (reference sequence). CDR3 coding DNA: TGTGCCAGTAGAGGGGCGGAGACCCAGTACTTC. This translates into CASRGAETQYF.

This rearrangement joins TRBV7-9 to TRBJ1-3; no definite D call. The V end was cut by 5 bases, the J end by 0 bases, with 14 bases between. CDR1 and CDR2 (germline): SEHNR, FQNEAQ (reference sequence). The CDR3 contains 16 residues. The CDR3 DNA reads as TGTGCCAGCAGCCTATATGTCGGGGACTCTGGAAACACCATATATTTT. It codes for CASSLYVGDSGNTIYF. The full variable domain, with the rest looked up from reference TRBV7-9 and TRBJ1-3, is DTGVSQNPRHKITKRGQNVTFRCDPISEHNRLYWYRQTLGQGPEFLTYFQNEAQLEKSRLLSDRFSAERPKGSFSTLEIQRTEQGDSAMYLCASSLYVGDSGNTIYFGEGSWLTVV.